This T cell receptor (beta chain) was observed in a study of shared clonotypes between healthy human individuals. Across the whole study: Sampling drew on donors who were a couple of women and a few men aged 18 to 49.

Assay: immunoSEQ multiplex PCR; the TCRdb copy retains only in-frame clones and omits some. The sample has under 600,000 clones, 70% to 80% seen once. The CDR3 totals 15 residues. Germline V gives CDR1 SQVTM, CDR2 ANQGSEA. Trimming pared 0 bases from V and 0 bases from J, leaving 10 bases between. Specimen: PBMCs. This clonotype originated in a woman aged 40 to 50 in good health. Some clones in this sample may be carry-over from other donors' samples. The rearrangement uses TRBV29-1 and TRBJ2-3; D gene uncertain. The CDR3 sequence: CSVEDRGSSTDTQYF. For the CDR3, the DNA is TGCAGCGTTGAAGATCGAGGCAGTAGCACAGATACGCAGTATTTT.